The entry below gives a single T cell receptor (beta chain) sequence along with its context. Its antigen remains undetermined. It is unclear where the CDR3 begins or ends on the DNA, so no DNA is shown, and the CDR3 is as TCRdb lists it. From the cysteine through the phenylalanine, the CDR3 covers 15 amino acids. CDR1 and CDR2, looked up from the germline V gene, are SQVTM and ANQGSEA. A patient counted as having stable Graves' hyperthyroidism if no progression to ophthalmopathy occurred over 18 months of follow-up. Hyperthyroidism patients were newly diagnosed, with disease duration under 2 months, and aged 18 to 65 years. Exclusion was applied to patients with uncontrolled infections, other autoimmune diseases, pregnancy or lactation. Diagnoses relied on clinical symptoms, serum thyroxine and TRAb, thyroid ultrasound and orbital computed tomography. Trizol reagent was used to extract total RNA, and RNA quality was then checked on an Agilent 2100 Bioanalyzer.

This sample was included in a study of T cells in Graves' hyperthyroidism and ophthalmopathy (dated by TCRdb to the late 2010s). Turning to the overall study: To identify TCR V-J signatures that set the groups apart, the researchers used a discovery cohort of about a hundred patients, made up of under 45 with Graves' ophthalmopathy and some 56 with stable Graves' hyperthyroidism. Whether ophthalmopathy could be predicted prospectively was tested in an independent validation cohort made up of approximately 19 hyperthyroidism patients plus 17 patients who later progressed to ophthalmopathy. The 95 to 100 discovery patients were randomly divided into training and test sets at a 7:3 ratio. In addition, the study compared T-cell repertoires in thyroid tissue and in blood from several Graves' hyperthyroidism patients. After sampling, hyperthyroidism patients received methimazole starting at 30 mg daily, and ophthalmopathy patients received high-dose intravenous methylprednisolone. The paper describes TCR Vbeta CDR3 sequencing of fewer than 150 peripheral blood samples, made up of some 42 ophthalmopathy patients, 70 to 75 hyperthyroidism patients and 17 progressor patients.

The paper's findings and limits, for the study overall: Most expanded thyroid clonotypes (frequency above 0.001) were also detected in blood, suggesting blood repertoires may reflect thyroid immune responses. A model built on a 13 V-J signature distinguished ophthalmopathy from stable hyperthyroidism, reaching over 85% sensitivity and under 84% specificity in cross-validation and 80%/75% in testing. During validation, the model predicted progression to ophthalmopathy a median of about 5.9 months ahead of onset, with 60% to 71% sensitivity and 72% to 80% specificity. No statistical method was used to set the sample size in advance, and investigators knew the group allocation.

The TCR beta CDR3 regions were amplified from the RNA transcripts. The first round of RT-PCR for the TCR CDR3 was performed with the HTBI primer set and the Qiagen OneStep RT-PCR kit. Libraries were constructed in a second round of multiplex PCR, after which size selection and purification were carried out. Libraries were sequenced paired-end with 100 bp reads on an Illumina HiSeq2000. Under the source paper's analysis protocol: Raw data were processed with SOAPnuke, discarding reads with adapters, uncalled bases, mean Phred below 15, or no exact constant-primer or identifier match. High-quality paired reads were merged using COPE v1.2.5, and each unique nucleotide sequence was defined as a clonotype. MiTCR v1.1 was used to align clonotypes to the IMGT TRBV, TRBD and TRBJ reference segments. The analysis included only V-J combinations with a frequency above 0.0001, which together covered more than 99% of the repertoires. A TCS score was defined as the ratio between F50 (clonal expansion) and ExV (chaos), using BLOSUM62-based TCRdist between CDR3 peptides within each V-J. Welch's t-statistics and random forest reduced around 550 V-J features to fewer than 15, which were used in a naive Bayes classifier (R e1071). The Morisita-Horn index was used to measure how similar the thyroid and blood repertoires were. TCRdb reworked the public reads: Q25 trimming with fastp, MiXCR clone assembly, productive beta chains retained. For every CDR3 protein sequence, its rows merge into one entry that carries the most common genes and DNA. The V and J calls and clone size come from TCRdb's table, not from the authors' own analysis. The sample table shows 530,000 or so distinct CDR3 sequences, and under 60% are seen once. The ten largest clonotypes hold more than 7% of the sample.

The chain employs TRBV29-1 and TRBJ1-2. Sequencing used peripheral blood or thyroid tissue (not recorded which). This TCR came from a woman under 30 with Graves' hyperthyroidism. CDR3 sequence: CSVDSVGMGNHGFTF.